This TCR beta chain was observed in a study of T cells in severe cutaneous drug reactions. The iRepertoire multiplex PCR system with TCR subtype-specific primers built both bulk and single-cell libraries. TCRdb re-called the multiplex PCR reads and shows each CDR3 protein once, DNA omitted. The sample has around 6,000 distinct CDR3 sequences. Germline CDR1 reads MGHRA; CDR2 reads YSYEKL. The CDR3 sequence is 19 residues long. This clonotype is identified as medium-sized from frequency. The donors had carbamazepine-induced Stevens-Johnson syndrome or toxic epidermal necrolysis. Sequencing used PBMCs. The genes are TRBV4-1 and TRBJ1-3; with no DNA, the TCRdb D assignment of TRBD1 cannot be verified. The receptor was derived from a human donor with a severe cutaneous adverse drug reaction. The CDR3 reads CASSLTNARDRGIGNTIYF.